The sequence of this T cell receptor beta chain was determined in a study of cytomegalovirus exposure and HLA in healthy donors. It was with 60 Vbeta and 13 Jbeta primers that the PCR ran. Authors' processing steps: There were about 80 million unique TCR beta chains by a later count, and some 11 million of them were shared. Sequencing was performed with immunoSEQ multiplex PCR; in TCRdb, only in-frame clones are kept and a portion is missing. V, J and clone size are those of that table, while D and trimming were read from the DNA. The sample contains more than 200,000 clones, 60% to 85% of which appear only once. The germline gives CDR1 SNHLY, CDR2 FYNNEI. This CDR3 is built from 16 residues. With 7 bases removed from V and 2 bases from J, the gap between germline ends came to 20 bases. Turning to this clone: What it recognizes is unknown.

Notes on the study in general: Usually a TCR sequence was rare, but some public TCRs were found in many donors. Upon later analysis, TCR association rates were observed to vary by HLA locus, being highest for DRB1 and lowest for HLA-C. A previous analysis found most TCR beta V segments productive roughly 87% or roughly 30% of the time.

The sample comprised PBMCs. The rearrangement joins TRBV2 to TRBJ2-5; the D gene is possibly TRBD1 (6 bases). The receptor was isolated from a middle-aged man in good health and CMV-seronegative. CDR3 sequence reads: CASKKELGRGQETQYF. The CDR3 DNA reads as TGTGCCAGCAAAAAGGAGCTAGGCAGGGGTCAAGAGACCCAGTACTTC. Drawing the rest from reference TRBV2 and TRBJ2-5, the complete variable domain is EPEVTQTPSHQVTQMGQEVILRCVPISNHLYFYWYRQILGQKVEFLVSFYNNEISEKSEIFDDQFSVERPDGSNFTLKIRSTKLEDSAMYFCASKKELGRGQETQYFGPGTRLLVL.